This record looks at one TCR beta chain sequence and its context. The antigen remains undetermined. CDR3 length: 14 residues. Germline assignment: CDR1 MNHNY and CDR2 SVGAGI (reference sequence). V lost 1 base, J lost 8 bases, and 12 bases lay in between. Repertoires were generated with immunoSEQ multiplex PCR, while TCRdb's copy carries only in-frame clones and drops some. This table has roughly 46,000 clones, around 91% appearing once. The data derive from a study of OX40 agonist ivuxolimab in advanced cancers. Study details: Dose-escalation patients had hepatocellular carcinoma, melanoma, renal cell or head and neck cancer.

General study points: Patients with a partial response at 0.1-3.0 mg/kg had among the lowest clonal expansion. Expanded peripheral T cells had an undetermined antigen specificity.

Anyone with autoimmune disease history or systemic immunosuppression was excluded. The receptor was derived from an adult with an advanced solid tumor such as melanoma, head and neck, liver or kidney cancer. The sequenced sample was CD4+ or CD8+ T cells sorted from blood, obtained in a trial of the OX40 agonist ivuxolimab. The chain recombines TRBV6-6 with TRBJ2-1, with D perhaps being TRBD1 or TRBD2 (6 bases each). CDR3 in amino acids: CASSYFGGHDEQFF. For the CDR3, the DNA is TGTGCCAGCAGTTACTTCGGGGGCCACGATGAGCAGTTCTTC.